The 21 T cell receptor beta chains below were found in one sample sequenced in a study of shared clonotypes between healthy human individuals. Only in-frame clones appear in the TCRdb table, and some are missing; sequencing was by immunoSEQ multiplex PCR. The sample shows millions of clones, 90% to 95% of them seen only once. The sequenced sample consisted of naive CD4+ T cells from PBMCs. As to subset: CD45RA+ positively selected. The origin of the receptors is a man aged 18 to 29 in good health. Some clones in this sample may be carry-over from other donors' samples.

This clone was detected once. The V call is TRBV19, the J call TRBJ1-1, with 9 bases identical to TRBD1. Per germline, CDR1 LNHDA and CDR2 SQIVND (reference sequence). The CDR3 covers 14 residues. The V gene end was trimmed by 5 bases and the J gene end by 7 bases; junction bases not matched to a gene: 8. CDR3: CASSWDRDTSEAFF. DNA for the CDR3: TGTGCCAGTAGTTGGGACAGGGATACGAGTGAAGCTTTCTTT. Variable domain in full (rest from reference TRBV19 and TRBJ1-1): DGGITQSPKYLFRKEGQNVTLSCEQNLNHDAMYWYRQDPGQGLRLIYYSQIVNDFQKGDIAEGYSVSREKKESFPLTVTSAQKNPTAFYLCASSWDRDTSEAFFGQGTRLTVV.

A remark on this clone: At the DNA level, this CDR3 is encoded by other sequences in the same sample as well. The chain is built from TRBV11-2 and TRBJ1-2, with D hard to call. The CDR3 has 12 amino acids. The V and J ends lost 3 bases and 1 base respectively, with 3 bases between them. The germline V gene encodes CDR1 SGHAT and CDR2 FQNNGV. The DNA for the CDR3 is TGTGCCAGCAGCTTCAGTAACTATGGCTACACCTTC. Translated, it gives CASSFSNYGYTF.

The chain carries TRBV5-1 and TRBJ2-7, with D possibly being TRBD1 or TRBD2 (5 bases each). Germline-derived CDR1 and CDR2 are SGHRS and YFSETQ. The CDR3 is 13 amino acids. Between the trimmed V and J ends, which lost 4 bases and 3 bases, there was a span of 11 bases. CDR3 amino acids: CASSVGDLYEQYF. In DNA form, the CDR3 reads TGCGCCAGCAGCGTAGGGGACCTCTACGAGCAGTACTTC.

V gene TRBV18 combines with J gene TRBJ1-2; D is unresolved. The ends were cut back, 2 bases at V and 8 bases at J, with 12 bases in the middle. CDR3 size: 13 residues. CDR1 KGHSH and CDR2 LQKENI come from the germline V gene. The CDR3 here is CASSPSGVQGYTF. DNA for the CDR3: TGTGCCAGCTCACCATCCGGGGTCCAGGGCTACACCTTC.

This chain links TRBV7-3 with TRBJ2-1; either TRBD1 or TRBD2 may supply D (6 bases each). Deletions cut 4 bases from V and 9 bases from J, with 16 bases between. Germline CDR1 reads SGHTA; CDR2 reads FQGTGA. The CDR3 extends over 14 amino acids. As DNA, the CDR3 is TGTGCCAGCAGCTCTTCCCCGGGGGCGACTGAGCAGTTCTTC. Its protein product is CASSSSPGATEQFF. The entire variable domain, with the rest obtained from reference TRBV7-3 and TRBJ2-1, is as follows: GAGVSQTPSNKVTEKGKYVELRCDPISGHTALYWYRQSLGQGPEFLIYFQGTGAADDSGLPNDRFFAVRPEGSVSTLKIQRTERGDSAVYLCASSSSPGATEQFFGPGTRLTVL.

CDR3 bases: TGTGCCAGCAGTTCAGGTTGGGCTAGCACAGATACGCAGTATTTT. Amino acid sequence: CASSSGWASTDTQYF. The rearrangement links TRBV7-9 to TRBJ2-3, with D uncertain. V lost 6 bases to trimming and J lost 0 bases, with 13 bases between them. Germline CDR1 SEHNR, CDR2 FQNEAQ (reference sequence). The CDR3 sequence is 15 residues long.

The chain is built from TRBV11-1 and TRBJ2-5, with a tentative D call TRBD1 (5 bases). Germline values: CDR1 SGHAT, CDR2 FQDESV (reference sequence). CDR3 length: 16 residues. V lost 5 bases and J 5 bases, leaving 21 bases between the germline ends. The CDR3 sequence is CASSLSLGAQAETQYF. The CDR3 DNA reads TGTGCCAGCAGCCTATCTCTAGGGGCCCAAGCGGAGACCCAGTACTTC.

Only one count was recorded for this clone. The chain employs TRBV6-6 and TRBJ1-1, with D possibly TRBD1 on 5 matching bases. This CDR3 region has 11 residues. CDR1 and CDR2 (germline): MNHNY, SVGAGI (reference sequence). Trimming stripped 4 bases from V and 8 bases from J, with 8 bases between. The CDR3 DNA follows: TGTGCCAGCAGTTTCCGACAGGAAGCTTTCTTT. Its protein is CASSFRQEAFF.

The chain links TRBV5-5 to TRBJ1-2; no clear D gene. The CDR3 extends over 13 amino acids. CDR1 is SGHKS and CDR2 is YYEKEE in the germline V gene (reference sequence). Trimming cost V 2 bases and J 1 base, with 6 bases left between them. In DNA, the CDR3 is TGTGCCAGCAGCTTAGGATATAACTATGGCTACACCTTC. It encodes CASSLGYNYGYTF.

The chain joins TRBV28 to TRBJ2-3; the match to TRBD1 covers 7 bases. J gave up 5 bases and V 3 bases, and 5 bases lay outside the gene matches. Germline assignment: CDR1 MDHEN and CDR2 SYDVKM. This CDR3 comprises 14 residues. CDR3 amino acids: CASSFLGGLDTQYF. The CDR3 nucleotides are TGTGCCAGCAGTTTTTTAGGGGGCCTAGATACGCAGTATTTT.

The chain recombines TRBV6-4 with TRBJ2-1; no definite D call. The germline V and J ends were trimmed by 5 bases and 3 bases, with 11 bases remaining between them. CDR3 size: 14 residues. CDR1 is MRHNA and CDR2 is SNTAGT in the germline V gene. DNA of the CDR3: TGTGCCAGCAGTTCTTATTGGGACTACAATGAGCAGTTCTTC. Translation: CASSSYWDYNEQFF.

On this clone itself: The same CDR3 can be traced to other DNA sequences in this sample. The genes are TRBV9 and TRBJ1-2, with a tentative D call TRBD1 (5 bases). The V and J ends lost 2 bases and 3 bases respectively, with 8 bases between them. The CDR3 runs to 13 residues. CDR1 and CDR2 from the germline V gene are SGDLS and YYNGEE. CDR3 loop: CASSVGGDYGYTF. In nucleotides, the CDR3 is TGTGCCAGCAGCGTGGGGGGAGACTATGGCTACACCTTC.

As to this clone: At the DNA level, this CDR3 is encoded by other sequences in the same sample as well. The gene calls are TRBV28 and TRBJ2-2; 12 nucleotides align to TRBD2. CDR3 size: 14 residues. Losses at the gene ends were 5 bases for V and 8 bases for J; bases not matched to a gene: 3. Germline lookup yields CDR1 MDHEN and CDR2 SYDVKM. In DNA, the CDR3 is TGTGCCAGCAGTCGGACTAGCGGGACTGGGGAGCTGTTTTTT. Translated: CASSRTSGTGELFF.

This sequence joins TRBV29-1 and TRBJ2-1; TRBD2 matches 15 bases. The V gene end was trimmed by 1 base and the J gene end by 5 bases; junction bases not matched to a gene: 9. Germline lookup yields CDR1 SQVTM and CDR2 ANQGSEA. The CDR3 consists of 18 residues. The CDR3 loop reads CSVEGGLAGGPMNNEQFF. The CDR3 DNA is TGCAGCGTTGAAGGAGGACTAGCGGGAGGGCCCATGAACAATGAGCAGTTCTTC.

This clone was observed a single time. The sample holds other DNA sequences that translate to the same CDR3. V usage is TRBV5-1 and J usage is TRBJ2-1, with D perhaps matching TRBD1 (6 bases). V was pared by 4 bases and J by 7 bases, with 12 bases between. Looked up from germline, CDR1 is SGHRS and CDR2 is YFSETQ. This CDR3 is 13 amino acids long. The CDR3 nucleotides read TGCGCCAGCAGCCTAGAGAGGGGGAATGAGCAGTTCTTC. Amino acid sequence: CASSLERGNEQFF.

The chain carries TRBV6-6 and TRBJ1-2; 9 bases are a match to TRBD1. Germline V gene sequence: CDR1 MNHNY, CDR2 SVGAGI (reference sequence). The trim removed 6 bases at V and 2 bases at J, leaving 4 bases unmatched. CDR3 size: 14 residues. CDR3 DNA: TGTGCCAGCAGACGGACAGGGGACAACTATGGCTACACCTTC. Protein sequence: CASRRTGDNYGYTF.

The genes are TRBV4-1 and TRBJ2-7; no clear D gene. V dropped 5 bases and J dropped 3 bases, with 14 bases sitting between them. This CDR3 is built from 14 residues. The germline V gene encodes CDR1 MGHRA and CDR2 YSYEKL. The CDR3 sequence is CASSYRTEGYEQYF. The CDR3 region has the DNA TGCGCCAGCAGCTACCGGACCGAAGGCTACGAGCAGTACTTC.

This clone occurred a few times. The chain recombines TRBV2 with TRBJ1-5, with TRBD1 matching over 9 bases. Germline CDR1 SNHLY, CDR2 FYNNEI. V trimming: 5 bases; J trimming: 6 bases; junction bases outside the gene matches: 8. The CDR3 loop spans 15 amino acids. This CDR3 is CASSPGTGKAQPQHF. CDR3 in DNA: TGTGCCAGCAGTCCAGGGACAGGGAAGGCTCAGCCCCAGCATTTT.

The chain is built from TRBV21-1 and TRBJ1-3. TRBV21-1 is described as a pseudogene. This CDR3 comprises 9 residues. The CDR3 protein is CASKNTIYF. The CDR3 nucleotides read TGTGCCAGCAAAAACACCATATATTTT.

The DNA for the CDR3 is TGTGCCAGCAGCTTGGTTCGGGGGGCTGGAGAGACCCAGTACTTC. Its protein is CASSLVRGAGETQYF. The chain has TRBV5-6 and TRBJ2-5; tentatively, D is TRBD2 (7 bases). Germline CDR1 is SGHDT and CDR2 is YYEEEE. With 0 bases removed from V and 4 bases from J, the gap between germline ends came to 13 bases. CDR3 length: 15 residues. Supplemented by reference TRBV5-6 and TRBJ2-5, the full variable domain reads DAGVTQSPTHLIKTRGQQVTLRCSPKSGHDTVSWYQQALGQGPQFIFQYYEEEERQRGNFPDRFSGHQFPNYSSELNVNALLLGDSALYLCASSLVRGAGETQYFGPGTRLLVL.

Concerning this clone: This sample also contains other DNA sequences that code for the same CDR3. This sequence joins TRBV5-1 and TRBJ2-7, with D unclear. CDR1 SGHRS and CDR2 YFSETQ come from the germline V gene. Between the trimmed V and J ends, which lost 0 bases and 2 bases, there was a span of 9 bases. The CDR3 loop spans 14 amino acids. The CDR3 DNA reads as TGCGCCAGCAGCTTGGCCACTGCTACCTACGAGCAGTACTTC. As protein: CASSLATATYEQYF. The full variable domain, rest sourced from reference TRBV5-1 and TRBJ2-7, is KAGVTQTPRYLIKTRGQQVTLSCSPISGHRSVSWYQQTPGQGLQFLFEYFSETQRNKGNFPGRFSGRQFSNSRSEMNVSTLELGDSALYLCASSLATATYEQYFGPGTRLTVT.